This TCR beta chain came from a study of blood T cells in healthy people across ages. About the study: Template-switching capture recovered about one barcoded beta molecule per two T cells. General study results and limits: One million T cells yielded diversity estimates that were considered underestimates. Measured against age, TCR beta diversity per million T cells decreased in a roughly linear manner.

Samples each had at least 5.5 micrograms of total RNA extracted. The use of a sample-barcoded 5' primer and a J-beta primer mix characterized a second PCR of roughly 7 to 11 cycles. TCRdb called the 5' RACE reads again in MiXCR, with one record for every CDR3 protein. The sample carries more than 800,000 distinct CDR3 sequences, roughly 26% recorded once. This clonotype came up many times. Its specificity is not known. CDR3 length: 15 residues. The V gene lost 6 bases and the J gene lost 5 bases, with 17 bases spanning the gap. Sequencing input: blood. The TCR comes from a woman older than 75 in good health. This chain joins TRBV12-3 or TRBV12-4 and TRBJ1-5, with D unclear. CDR3 region: CASSIGPAIHQPQHF. In nucleotides, the CDR3 is TGTGCCAGCAGCATAGGCCCAGCAATTCATCAGCCCCAGCATTTT.